A selection of T cell receptor beta chains follows, all from one sample in a study of siplizumab effects on memory and regulatory T cells. Profiled with immunoSEQ multiplex PCR; TCRdb holds only in-frame clones, not every one. The sample yields some 97,000 clones, about 95% seen once. Sequenced input: Tregs sorted from blood. The receptors were sampled from a human donor in good health. Each CDR3 is given with its conserved first and last residue. Fields, in order: clone size, D gene, V gene, J gene, CDR3 DNA, CDR3 protein. The D gene is left open where the match is weak. Rows give clone size only sometimes, using once, few, many, or a class for an expanded clone.

clone_size: NA
d_call: NA
v_call: TRBV27
j_call: TRBJ1-5
cdr3_nt: TGTGCCAGCAGTTCGGCGGGATCACGGCCCCAGCATTTT
cdr3_aa: CASSSAGSRPQHF

clone_size: NA
d_call: TRBD2
v_call: TRBV4-2
j_call: TRBJ2-1
cdr3_nt: TGTGCCAGCAGCCAAGTACTAGCGGGAGGGAGGGGGACTTTCAATGAGCAGTTCTTC
cdr3_aa: CASSQVLAGGRGTFNEQFF

clone_size: NA
d_call: TRBD1
v_call: TRBV30
j_call: TRBJ1-2
cdr3_nt: TGTGCCTGGAGGACCCCGGGACAGCCAGTCTATGGCTACACCTTC
cdr3_aa: CAWRTPGQPVYGYTF

clone_size: NA
d_call: NA
v_call: TRBV29-1
j_call: TRBJ2-3
cdr3_nt: TGCAGCGTTCACACAGATACGCAGTATTTT
cdr3_aa: CSVHTDTQYF

clone_size: NA
d_call: TRBD2
v_call: TRBV5-1
j_call: TRBJ2-3
cdr3_nt: TGCGCCAGCAGCTTGGAAGGCGGGGGTACGGATACGCAGTATTTT
cdr3_aa: CASSLEGGGTDTQYF

clone_size: NA
d_call: TRBD1
v_call: TRBV4-1
j_call: TRBJ2-7
cdr3_nt: TGCGCCAGCAGCCAAGATCCATCGGGACAGGGACGGCCTTCCTACGAGCAGTACTTC
cdr3_aa: CASSQDPSGQGRPSYEQYF

clone_size: NA
d_call: NA
v_call: TRBV27
j_call: TRBJ2-3
cdr3_nt: TGTGCCAGCAGTTTCCGTAGGGGGAGTGGCGATACGCAGTATTTT
cdr3_aa: CASSFRRGSGDTQYF

clone_size: NA
d_call: TRBD1
v_call: TRBV15
j_call: TRBJ1-1
cdr3_nt: TGTGCCACCAGCAGAGCCCAGGGGGCAGGAACTGAAGCTTTCTTT
cdr3_aa: CATSRAQGAGTEAFF

clone_size: once
d_call: NA
v_call: TRBV2
j_call: TRBJ1-1
cdr3_nt: TGTGCCAGCAGCCCCCCACAGAACACTGAAGCTTTCTTT
cdr3_aa: CASSPPQNTEAFF

clone_size: NA
d_call: NA
v_call: TRBV5-1
j_call: TRBJ2-7
cdr3_nt: TGCGCCAGCAGCTTGGGCATGAGCTCCTACGAGCAGTACTTC
cdr3_aa: CASSLGMSSYEQYF

clone_size: NA
d_call: TRBD1
v_call: TRBV7-9
j_call: TRBJ1-2
cdr3_nt: TGTGCCAGCAGCTTAGCATTCGGACAGGGCCTAGGGGCTGGCTACACCTTC
cdr3_aa: CASSLAFGQGLGAGYTF

clone_size: NA
d_call: NA
v_call: TRBV7-9
j_call: TRBJ2-7
cdr3_nt: TGTGCCAGCAGCTTATTCATGGGTTTTCCCTCCTACGAGCAGTACTTC
cdr3_aa: CASSLFMGFPSYEQYF

clone_size: NA
d_call: TRBD1
v_call: TRBV28
j_call: TRBJ2-7
cdr3_nt: TGTGCCAGCATCGACCGTAGGGGGCGGATCTACGAGCAGTACTTC
cdr3_aa: CASIDRRGRIYEQYF

clone_size: NA
d_call: NA
v_call: TRBV5-3
j_call: TRBJ2-2
cdr3_nt: TGTGCCAGAAGCTTAAGCCCCGGGGGCACCGGGGAGCTGTTTTTT
cdr3_aa: CARSLSPGGTGELFF

clone_size: NA
d_call: NA
v_call: TRBV29-1
j_call: TRBJ2-7
cdr3_nt: TGCAGTACAACAGGAAATTCCTACGAGCAGTACTTC
cdr3_aa: CSTTGNSYEQYF

clone_size: NA
d_call: NA
v_call: TRBV7-3
j_call: TRBJ2-7
cdr3_nt: TGTGCCAGCAGCTCAGGCGGAATCAAGTACTTC
cdr3_aa: CASSSGGIKYF

clone_size: NA
d_call: NA
v_call: TRBV27
j_call: TRBJ2-1
cdr3_nt: TGTGCCAGCAGTTTCTCAGGGTGGTCCTACAATGAGCAGTTCTTC
cdr3_aa: CASSFSGWSYNEQFF

clone_size: NA
d_call: TRBD1
v_call: TRBV4-1
j_call: TRBJ2-5
cdr3_nt: TGCGCCAGCAGCCAAATCGGGACAGGGGCCCAAGAGACCCAGTACTTC
cdr3_aa: CASSQIGTGAQETQYF

clone_size: once
d_call: NA
v_call: TRBV11-2
j_call: TRBJ2-1
cdr3_nt: TGTGCCAGCAGCCTGCTCGGGACACTATATGAGCAGTTCTTC
cdr3_aa: CASSLLGTLYEQFF

clone_size: NA
d_call: NA
v_call: TRBV6-5
j_call: TRBJ1-5
cdr3_nt: TGTGCCAGCAGATCAGGGTTTGGGCAGCCCCAGCATTTT
cdr3_aa: CASRSGFGQPQHF

clone_size: NA
d_call: NA
v_call: TRBV15
j_call: TRBJ2-4
cdr3_nt: TGTGCCACCAGCTCCCAGAGCAAAAACATTCAGTACTTC
cdr3_aa: CATSSQSKNIQYF